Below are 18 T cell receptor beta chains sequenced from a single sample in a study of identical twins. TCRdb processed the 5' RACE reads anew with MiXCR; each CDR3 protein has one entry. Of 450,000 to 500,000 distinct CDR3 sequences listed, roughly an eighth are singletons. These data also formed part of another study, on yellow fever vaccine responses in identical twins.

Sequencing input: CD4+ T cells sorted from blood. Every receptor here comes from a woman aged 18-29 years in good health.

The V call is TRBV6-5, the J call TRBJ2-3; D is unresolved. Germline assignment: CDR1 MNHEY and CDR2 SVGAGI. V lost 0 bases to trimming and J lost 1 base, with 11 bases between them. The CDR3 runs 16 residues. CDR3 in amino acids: CASSYSVGRGTDTQYF. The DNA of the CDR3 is TGTGCCAGCAGTTACTCGGTTGGCAGAGGCACAGATACGCAGTATTTT.

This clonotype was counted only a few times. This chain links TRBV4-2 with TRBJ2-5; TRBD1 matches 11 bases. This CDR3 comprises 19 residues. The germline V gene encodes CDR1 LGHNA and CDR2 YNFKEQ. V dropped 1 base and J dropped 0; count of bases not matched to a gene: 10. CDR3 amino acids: CASSQGSGQGVFYQETQYF. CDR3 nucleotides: TGTGCCAGCAGCCAAGGCTCGGGACAGGGGGTTTTTTACCAAGAGACCCAGTACTTC.

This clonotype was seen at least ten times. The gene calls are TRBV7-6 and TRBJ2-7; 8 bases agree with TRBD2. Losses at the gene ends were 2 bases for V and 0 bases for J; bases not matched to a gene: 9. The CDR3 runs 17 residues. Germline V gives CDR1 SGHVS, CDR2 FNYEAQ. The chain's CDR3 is CASSLYKRETLSYEQYF. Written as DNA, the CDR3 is TGTGCCAGCAGCTTATACAAGCGGGAGACCCTCTCCTACGAGCAGTACTTC.

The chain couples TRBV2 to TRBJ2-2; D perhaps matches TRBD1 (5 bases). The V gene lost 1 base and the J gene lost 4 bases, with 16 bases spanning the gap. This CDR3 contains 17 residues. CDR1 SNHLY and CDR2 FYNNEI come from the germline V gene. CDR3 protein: CASSEGARGGVTGELFF. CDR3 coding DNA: TGTGCCAGCAGTGAAGGGGCTAGGGGCGGCGTCACCGGGGAGCTGTTTTTT.

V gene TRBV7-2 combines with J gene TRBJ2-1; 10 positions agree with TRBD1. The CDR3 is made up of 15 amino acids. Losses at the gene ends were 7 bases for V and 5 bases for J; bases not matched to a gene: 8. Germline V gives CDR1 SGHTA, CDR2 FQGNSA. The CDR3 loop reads CASNVRDRGDNEQFF. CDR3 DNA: TGTGCCAGCAACGTACGGGACAGGGGTGACAATGAGCAGTTCTTC.

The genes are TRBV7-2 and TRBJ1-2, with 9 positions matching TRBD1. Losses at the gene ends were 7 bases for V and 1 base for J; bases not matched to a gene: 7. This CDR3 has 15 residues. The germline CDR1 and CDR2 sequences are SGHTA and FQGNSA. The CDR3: CASTNGGQGNYGYTF. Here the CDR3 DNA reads TGTGCCAGCACAAATGGGGGACAGGGTAACTATGGCTACACCTTC.

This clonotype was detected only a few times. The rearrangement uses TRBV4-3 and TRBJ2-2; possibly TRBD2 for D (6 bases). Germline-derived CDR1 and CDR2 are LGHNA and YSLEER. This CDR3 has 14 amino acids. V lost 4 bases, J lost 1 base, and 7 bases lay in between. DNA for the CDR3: TGCGCCAGCAGCCGGACTAAGAACACCGGGGAGCTGTTTTTT. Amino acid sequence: CASSRTKNTGELFF.

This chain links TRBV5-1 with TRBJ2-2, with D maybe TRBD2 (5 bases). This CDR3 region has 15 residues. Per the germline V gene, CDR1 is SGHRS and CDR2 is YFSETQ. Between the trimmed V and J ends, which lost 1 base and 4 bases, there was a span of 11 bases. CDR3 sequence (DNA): TGCGCCAGCAGCTTGCAGGCCGGGGTCACCGGGGAGCTGTTTTTT. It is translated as CASSLQAGVTGELFF.

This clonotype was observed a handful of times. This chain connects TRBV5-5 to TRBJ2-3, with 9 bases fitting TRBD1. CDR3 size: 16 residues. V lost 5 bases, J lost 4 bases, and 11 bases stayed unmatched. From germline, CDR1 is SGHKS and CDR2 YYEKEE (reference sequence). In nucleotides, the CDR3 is TGTGCCAGCAGTTCCGGGACAGGGTCGTTCTCAGATACGCAGTATTTT. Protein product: CASSSGTGSFSDTQYF. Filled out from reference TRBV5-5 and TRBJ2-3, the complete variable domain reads DAGVTQSPTHLIKTRGQQVTLRCSPISGHKSVSWYQQVLGQGPQFIFQYYEKEERGRGNFPDRFSARQFPNYSSELNVNALLLGDSALYLCASSSGTGSFSDTQYFGPGTRLTVL.

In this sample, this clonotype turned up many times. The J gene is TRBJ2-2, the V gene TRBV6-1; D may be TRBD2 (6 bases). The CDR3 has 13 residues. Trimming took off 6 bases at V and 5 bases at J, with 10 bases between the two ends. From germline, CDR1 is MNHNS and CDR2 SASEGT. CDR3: CASSLGRTGELFF. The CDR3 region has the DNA TGTGCCAGCAGCCTAGGGAGGACCGGGGAGCTGTTTTTT.

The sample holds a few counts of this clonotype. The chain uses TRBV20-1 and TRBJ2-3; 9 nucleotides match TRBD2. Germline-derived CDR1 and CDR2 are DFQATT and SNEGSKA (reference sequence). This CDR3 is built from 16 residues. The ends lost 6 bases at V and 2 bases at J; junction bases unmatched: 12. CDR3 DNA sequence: TGCAGTGCCAGATTGGACTTAGCGGGAGCCACAGATACGCAGTATTTT. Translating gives CSARLDLAGATDTQYF.

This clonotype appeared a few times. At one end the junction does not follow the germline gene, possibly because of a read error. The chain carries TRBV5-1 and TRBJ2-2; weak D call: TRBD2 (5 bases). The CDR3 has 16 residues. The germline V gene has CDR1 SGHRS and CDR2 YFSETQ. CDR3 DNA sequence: TGCGCCAGCAGCTTGAAGGGAGACTCGAACGCCGGGGAGCTGTTTTTT. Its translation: CASSLKGDSNAGELFF. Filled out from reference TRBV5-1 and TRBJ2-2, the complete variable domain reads KAGVTQTPRYLIKTRGQQVTLSCSPISGHRSVSWYQQTPGQGLQFLFEYFSETQRNKGNFPGRFSGRQFSNSRSEMNVSTLELGDSALYLCASSLKGDSNAGELFFGEGSRLTVL.

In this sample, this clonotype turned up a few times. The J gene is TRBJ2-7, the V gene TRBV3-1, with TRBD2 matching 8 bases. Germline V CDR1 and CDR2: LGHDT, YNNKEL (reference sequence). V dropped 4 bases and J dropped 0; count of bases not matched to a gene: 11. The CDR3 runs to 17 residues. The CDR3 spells CASSPPGAGANSYEQYF. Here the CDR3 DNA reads TGTGCCAGCAGCCCCCCGGGAGCGGGGGCTAACTCCTACGAGCAGTACTTC.

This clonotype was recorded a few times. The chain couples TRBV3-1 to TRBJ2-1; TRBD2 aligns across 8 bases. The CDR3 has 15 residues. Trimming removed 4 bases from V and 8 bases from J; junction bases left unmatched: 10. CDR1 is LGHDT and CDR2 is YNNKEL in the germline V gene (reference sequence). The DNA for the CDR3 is TGTGCCAGCAGCCCCGGGACTAGTAATGTCTATGAGCAGTTCTTC. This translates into CASSPGTSNVYEQFF.

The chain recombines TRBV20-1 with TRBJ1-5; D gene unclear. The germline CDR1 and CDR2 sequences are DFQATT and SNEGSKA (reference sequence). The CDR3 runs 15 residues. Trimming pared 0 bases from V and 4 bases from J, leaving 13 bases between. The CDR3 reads CSAREGSGHNQPQHF. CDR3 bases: TGCAGTGCTAGAGAGGGCAGTGGTCATAATCAGCCCCAGCATTTT.

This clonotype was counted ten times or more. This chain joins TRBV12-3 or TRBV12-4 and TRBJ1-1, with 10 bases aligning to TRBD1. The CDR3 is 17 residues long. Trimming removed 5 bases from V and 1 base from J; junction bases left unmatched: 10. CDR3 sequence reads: CASSPPGTGAQNTEAFF. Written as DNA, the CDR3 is TGTGCCAGCAGTCCTCCCGGGACAGGGGCTCAGAACACTGAAGCTTTCTTT.

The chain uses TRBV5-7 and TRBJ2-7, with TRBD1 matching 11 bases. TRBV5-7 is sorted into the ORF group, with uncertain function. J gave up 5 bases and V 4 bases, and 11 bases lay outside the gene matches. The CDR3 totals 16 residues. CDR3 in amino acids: CASSPGLRTGGNEQYF. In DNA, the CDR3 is TGTGCCAGCAGCCCGGGCCTCCGGACAGGGGGCAACGAGCAGTACTTC.

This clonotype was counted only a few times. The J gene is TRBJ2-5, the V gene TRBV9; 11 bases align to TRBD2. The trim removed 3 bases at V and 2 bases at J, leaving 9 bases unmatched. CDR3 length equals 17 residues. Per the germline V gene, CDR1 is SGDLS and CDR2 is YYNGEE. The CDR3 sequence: CASSAAIAGGTQETQYF. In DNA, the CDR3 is TGTGCCAGCAGCGCTGCGATAGCGGGGGGGACGCAAGAGACCCAGTACTTC.